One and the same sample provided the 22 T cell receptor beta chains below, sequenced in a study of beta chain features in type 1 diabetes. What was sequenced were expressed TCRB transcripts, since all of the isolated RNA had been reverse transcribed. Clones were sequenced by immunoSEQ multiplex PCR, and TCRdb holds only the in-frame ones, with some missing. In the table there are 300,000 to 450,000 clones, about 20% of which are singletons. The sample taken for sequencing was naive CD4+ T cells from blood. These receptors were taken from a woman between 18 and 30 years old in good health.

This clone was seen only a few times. The CDR3 protein is CAWSTLDNEQFF. For the CDR3, the DNA is TGTGCCTGGAGTACCTTAGACAATGAGCAGTTCTTC. The V gene is TRBV30, the J gene TRBJ2-1, with no clear D. Germline-derived CDR1 and CDR2 are GTSNPN and SVGIG (reference sequence). The CDR3 length is 12 residues. V lost 2 bases, J lost 5 bases, and 7 bases lay in between.

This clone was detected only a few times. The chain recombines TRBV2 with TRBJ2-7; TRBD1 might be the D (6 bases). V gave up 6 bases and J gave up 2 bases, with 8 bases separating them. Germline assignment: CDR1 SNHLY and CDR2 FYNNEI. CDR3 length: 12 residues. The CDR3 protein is CASSRTAYEQYF. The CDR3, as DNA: TGTGCCAGCAGCCGGACAGCCTACGAGCAGTACTTC. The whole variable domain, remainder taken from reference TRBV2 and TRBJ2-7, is EPEVTQTPSHQVTQMGQEVILRCVPISNHLYFYWYRQILGQKVEFLVSFYNNEISEKSEIFDDQFSVERPDGSNFTLKIRSTKLEDSAMYFCASSRTAYEQYFGPGTRLTVT.

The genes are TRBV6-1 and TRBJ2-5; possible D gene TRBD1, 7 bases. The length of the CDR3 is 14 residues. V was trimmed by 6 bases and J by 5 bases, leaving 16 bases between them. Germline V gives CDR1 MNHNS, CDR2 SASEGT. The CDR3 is CASSRGGGEETQYF. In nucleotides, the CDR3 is TGTGCCAGCAGCCGAGGAGGGGGCGAGGAGACCCAGTACTTC.

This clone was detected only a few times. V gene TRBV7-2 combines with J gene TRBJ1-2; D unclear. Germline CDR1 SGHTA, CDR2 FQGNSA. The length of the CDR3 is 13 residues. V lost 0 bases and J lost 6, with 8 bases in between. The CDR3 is CASSLARVNGYTF. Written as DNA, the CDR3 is TGTGCCAGCAGCTTAGCGAGGGTGAATGGCTACACCTTC.

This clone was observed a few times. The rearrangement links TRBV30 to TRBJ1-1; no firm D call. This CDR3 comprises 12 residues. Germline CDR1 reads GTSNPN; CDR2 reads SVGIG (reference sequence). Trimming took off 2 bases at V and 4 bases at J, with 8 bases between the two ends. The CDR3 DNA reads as TGTGCCTGGAGTATTCTCCCCACTGAAGCTTTCTTT. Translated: CAWSILPTEAFF.

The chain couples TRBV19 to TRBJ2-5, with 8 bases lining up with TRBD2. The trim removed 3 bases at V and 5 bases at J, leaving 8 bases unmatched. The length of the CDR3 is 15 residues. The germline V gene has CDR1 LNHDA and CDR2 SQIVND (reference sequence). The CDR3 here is CASSIVTSGPETQYF. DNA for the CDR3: TGTGCCAGTAGTATTGTAACTAGCGGTCCTGAGACCCAGTACTTC. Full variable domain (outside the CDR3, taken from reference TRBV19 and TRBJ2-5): DGGITQSPKYLFRKEGQNVTLSCEQNLNHDAMYWYRQDPGQGLRLIYYSQIVNDFQKGDIAEGYSVSREKKESFPLTVTSAQKNPTAFYLCASSIVTSGPETQYFGPGTRLLVL.

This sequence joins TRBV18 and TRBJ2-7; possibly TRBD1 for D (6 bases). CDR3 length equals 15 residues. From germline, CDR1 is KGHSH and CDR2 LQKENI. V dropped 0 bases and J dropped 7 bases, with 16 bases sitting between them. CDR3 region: CASSPPSGVSGEQYF. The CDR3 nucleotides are TGTGCCAGCTCACCACCTTCAGGGGTGAGTGGGGAGCAGTACTTC.

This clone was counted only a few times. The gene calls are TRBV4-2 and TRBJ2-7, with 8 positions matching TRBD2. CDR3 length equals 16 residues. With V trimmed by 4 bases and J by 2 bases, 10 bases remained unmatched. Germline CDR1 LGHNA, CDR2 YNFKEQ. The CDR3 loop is CASSRSLASGPYEQYF. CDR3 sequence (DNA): TGTGCCAGCAGCCGTTCGCTGGCTAGCGGGCCCTACGAGCAGTACTTC.

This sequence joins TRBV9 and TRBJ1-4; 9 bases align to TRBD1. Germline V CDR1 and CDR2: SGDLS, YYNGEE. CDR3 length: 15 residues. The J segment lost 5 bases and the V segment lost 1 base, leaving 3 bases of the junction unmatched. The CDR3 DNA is TGTGCCAGCAGCGTAATGGGGACAGGGAATGAAAAACTGTTTTTT. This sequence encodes CASSVMGTGNEKLFF.

This CDR3 reads CASSTGHPNGYTF. CDR3 coding DNA: TGTGCCAGCAGCACTGGTCACCCTAATGGCTACACCTTC. The V and J genes are TRBV28 and TRBJ1-2, with D hard to call. V shed 6 bases and J shed 6 bases, with 14 bases lying between them. The germline V gene has CDR1 MDHEN and CDR2 SYDVKM. The CDR3 runs 13 residues.

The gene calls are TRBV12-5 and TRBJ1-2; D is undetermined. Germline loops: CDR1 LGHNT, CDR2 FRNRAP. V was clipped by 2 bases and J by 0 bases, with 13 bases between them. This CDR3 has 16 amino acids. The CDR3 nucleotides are TGTGCTAGTGGTTTGCTCTCATACAGATCTAACTATGGCTACACCTTC. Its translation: CASGLLSYRSNYGYTF.

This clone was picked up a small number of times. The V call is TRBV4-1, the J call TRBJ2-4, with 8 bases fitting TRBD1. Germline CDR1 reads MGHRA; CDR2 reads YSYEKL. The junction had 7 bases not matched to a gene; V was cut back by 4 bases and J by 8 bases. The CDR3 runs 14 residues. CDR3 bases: TGCGCCAGCAGCCGTCCGGGACAGGAGGACATTCAGTACTTC. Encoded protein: CASSRPGQEDIQYF.

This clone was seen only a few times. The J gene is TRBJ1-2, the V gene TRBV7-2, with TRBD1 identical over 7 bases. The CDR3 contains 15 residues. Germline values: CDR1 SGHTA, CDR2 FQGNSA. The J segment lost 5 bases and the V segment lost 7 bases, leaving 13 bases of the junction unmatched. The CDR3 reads CASTSEISRGYGYTF. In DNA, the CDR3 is TGTGCCAGCACCTCGGAGATAAGCAGGGGGTATGGCTACACCTTC.

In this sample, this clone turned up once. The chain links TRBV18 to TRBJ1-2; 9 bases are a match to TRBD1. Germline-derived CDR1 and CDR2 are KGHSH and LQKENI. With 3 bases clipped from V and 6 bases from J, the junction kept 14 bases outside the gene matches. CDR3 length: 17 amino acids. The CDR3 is CASSPQRTGTGRNGYTF. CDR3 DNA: TGTGCCAGCTCACCCCAACGGACCGGGACAGGGAGGAATGGCTACACCTTC.

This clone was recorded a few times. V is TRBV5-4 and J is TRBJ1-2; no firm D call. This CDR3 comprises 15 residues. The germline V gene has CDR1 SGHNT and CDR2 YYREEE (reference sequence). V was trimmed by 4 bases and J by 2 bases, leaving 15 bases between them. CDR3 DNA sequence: TGTGCCAGCAGCCGGGGTACGGGAGACAACTATGGCTACACCTTC. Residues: CASSRGTGDNYGYTF.

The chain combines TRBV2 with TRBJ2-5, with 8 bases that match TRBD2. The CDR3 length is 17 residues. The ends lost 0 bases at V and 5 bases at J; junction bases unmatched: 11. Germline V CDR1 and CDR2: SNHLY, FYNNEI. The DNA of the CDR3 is TGTGCCAGCAGTGAAGCTATCGAGGGGACTAGGGCGGAGACCCAGTACTTC. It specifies CASSEAIEGTRAETQYF.

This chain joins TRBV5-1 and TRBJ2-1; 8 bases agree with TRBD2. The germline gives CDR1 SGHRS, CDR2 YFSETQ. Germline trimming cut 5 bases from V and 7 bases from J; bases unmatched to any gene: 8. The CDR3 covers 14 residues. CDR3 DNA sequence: TGCGCCAGCAGGGTAGCGGGGACTATGAATGAGCAGTTCTTC. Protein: CASRVAGTMNEQFF.

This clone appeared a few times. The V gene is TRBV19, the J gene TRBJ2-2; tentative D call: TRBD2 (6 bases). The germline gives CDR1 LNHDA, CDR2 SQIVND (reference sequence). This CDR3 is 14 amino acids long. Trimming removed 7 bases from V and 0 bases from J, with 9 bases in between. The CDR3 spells CASIRDSNTGELFF. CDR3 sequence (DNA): TGTGCCAGTATTAGGGACTCGAACACCGGGGAGCTGTTTTTT.

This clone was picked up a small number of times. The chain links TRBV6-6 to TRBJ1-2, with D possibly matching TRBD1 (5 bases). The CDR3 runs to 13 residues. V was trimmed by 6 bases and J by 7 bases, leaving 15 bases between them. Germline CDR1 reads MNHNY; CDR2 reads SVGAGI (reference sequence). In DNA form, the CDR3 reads TGTGCCAGCAGGCCAAACAGGATCCTTGGCTACACCTTC. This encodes CASRPNRILGYTF.

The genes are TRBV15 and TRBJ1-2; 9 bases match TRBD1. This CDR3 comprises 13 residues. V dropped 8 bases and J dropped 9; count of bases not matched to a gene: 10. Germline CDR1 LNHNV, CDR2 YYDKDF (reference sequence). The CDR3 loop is CATGLTGGVSYTF. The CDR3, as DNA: TGTGCCACCGGACTTACAGGGGGCGTAAGCTACACCTTC.

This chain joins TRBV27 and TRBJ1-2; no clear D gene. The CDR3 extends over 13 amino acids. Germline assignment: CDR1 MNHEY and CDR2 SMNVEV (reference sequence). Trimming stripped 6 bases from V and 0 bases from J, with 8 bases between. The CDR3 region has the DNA TGTGCCAGCAGCTTCCGGGCTAACTATGGCTACACCTTC. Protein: CASSFRANYGYTF.

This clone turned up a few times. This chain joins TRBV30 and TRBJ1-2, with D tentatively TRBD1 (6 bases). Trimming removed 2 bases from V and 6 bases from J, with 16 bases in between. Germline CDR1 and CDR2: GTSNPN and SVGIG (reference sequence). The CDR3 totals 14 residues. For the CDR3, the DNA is TGTGCCTGGAGTAGGTACAGCGGGGGCGATGGCTACACCTTC. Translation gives CAWSRYSGGDGYTF.